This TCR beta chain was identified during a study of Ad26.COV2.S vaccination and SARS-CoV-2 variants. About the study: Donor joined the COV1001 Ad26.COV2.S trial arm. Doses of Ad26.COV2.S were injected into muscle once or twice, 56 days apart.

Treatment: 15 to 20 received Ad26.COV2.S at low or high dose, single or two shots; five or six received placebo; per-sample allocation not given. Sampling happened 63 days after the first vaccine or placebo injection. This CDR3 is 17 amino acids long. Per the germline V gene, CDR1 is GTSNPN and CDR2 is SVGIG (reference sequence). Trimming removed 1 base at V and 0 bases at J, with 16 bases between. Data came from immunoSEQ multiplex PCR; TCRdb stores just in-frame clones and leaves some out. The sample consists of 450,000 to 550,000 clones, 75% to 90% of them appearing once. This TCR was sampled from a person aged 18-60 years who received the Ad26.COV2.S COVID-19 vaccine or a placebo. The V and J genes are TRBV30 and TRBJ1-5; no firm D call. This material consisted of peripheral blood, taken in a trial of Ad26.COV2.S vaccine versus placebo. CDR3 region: CAWSAGDPWDSNQPQHF. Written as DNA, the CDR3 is TGTGCCTGGAGTGCGGGAGACCCCTGGGATAGCAATCAGCCCCAGCATTTT. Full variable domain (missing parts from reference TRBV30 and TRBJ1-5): SQTIHQWPATLVQPVGSPLSLECTVEGTSNPNLYWYRQAAGRGLQLLFYSVGIGQISSEVPQNLSASRPQDRQFILSSKKLLLSDSGFYLCAWSAGDPWDSNQPQHFGDGTRLSIL.